This entry lists 15 T cell receptor beta chains sequenced from one sample in a study of blood T cell repertoires in COVID-19. Assay: immunoSEQ multiplex PCR; the TCRdb copy retains only in-frame clones and omits some. In the table there are about 240,000 clones, over 75% of which are singletons. The sample comprised peripheral blood. The source is a man younger than 45 who had recovered from COVID-19.

In its sample, this clone was seen once. The same CDR3 is also encoded by other DNA sequences in this sample. The rearrangement links TRBV5-1 to TRBJ2-1; 8 bases align to TRBD1. V dropped 2 bases and J dropped 1; count of bases not matched to a gene: 2. The CDR3 runs 15 residues. Germline lookup yields CDR1 SGHRS and CDR2 YFSETQ. CDR3 residues: CASSLDRGSYNEQFF. The CDR3 nucleotides read TGCGCCAGCAGCTTAGACAGGGGATCCTACAATGAGCAGTTCTTC.

The V gene is TRBV28, the J gene TRBJ1-2; no clear D gene. The germline V gene encodes CDR1 MDHEN and CDR2 SYDVKM. This CDR3 spans 12 amino acids. V was trimmed by 2 bases and J by 5 bases, leaving 6 bases between them. In DNA form, the CDR3 reads TGTGCCAGCAGTTTAAGACTGTATGGCTACACCTTC. It is translated as CASSLRLYGYTF.

The rearrangement uses TRBV18 and TRBJ1-5; possible D gene TRBD1, 6 bases. The germline V gene encodes CDR1 KGHSH and CDR2 LQKENI. The CDR3 length is 15 residues. Trimming removed 2 bases at V and 1 base at J, with 9 bases between. The CDR3 reads CASSPTGISNQPQHF. CDR3 bases: TGTGCCAGCTCACCAACAGGGATCAGCAATCAGCCCCAGCATTTT.

This clone was observed a few times. This sequence joins TRBV5-1 and TRBJ2-5; D is possibly TRBD1 (5 bases). V shed 7 bases and J shed 5 bases, with 15 bases lying between them. This CDR3 has 13 residues. CDR1 is SGHRS and CDR2 is YFSETQ in the germline V gene. The CDR3 protein is CASGYGARETQYF. Here the CDR3 DNA reads TGCGCCAGCGGTTATGGGGCCCGGGAGACCCAGTACTTC.

The chain couples TRBV28 to TRBJ2-7; 8 nucleotides align to TRBD2. The CDR3 is 14 residues long. Trimming removed 10 bases from V and 4 bases from J; junction bases left unmatched: 12. Germline values: CDR1 MDHEN, CDR2 SYDVKM. The CDR3 is CATLSGGGKYEQYV. CDR3 in DNA: TGTGCCACCCTTTCCGGGGGGGGCAAGTACGAGCAGTACGTC.

This chain joins TRBV6-1 and TRBJ2-5; D may be TRBD2 (5 bases). The CDR3 contains 18 residues. The V end was cut by 0 bases, the J end by 0 bases, with 17 bases between. Germline lookup yields CDR1 MNHNS and CDR2 SASEGT. The CDR3 here is CASSEALRAAMYQETQYF. CDR3 coding DNA: TGTGCCAGCAGTGAAGCGCTGAGGGCAGCGATGTACCAAGAGACCCAGTACTTC.

The chain employs TRBV29-1 and TRBJ1-3; D gene unclear. The CDR3 runs 13 residues. The V gene lost 4 bases and the J gene lost 0 bases, with 7 bases spanning the gap. Germline V gives CDR1 SQVTM, CDR2 ANQGSEA. CDR3 residues: CSVVSNSGNTIYF. CDR3 sequence (DNA): TGCAGCGTTGTTTCCAACTCTGGAAACACCATATATTTT.

This chain links TRBV2 with TRBJ1-1, with a weak D call TRBD1 (5 bases). Trimming cost V 4 bases and J 4 bases, with 13 bases left between them. CDR3 length: 14 residues. The germline gives CDR1 SNHLY, CDR2 FYNNEI. CDR3 loop: CASSGASRGTEAFF. For the CDR3, the DNA is TGTGCCAGCAGTGGAGCCTCAAGGGGCACTGAAGCTTTCTTT. Together with reference TRBV2 and TRBJ1-1, the CDR3 gives the full variable domain: EPEVTQTPSHQVTQMGQEVILRCVPISNHLYFYWYRQILGQKVEFLVSFYNNEISEKSEIFDDQFSVERPDGSNFTLKIRSTKLEDSAMYFCASSGASRGTEAFFGQGTRLTVV.

Comment on this clone: Other DNA sequences in the same sample also yield this CDR3. This chain joins TRBV18 and TRBJ1-4, with 9 bases that match TRBD1. From germline, CDR1 is KGHSH and CDR2 LQKENI. This CDR3 comprises 14 residues. J was trimmed by 7 bases and V by 3 bases; bases with no gene match: 3. The chain's CDR3 is CASSPGQGIEKLFF. The DNA for the CDR3 is TGTGCCAGCTCACCGGGACAGGGTATTGAAAAACTGTTTTTT.

This rearrangement joins TRBV4-1 to TRBJ2-3; 8 nucleotides agree with TRBD1. Germline loops: CDR1 MGHRA, CDR2 YSYEKL. This CDR3 contains 17 residues. V shed 2 bases, J shed 1 base, and the junction held 8 bases outside the gene matches. CDR3 residues: CASSQSPPGQGTDTQYF. The DNA of the CDR3 is TGCGCCAGCAGCCAATCACCCCCGGGACAGGGCACAGATACGCAGTATTTT.

The chain carries TRBV9 and TRBJ2-1, with TRBD1 matching 9 bases. CDR1 and CDR2 (germline): SGDLS, YYNGEE. This CDR3 has 16 residues. The V segment lost 0 bases and the J segment 7 bases; nucleotides outside the gene matches: 8. CDR3 sequence reads: CASSVVSRGTGNEQFF. DNA of the CDR3: TGTGCCAGCAGCGTAGTTAGTAGGGGGACAGGGAATGAGCAGTTCTTC.

This clone has only a few counts. The chain employs TRBV6-4 and TRBJ2-2; D not resolved. CDR3 length: 13 residues. V lost 0 bases to trimming and J lost 6 bases, with 5 bases between them. Germline lookup yields CDR1 MRHNA and CDR2 SNTAGT. CDR3 sequence reads: CASSDSSSGELFF. CDR3 sequence (DNA): TGTGCCAGCAGTGACTCGAGCTCCGGGGAGCTGTTTTTT.

This chain uses TRBV28 with TRBJ2-6, with 10 positions matching TRBD1. CDR1 and CDR2 (germline): MDHEN, SYDVKM. Trimming removed 3 bases from V and 1 base from J; junction bases left unmatched: 6. This CDR3 comprises 18 residues. The CDR3 spells CASSLSGTGVSGANVLTF. CDR3 in DNA: TGTGCCAGCAGTTTGTCCGGGACAGGGGTGTCTGGGGCCAACGTCCTGACTTTC. Based on the CDR3 plus reference TRBV28 and TRBJ2-6, the full variable domain is DVKVTQSSRYLVKRTGEKVFLECVQDMDHENMFWYRQDPGLGLRLIYFSYDVKMKEKGDIPEGYSVSREKKERFSLILESASTNQTSMYLCASSLSGTGVSGANVLTFGAGSRLTVL.

V is TRBV2 and J is TRBJ1-5; 7 bases match TRBD1. This CDR3 contains 13 residues. CDR1 is SNHLY and CDR2 is FYNNEI in the germline V gene. The V segment lost 4 bases and the J segment 4 bases; nucleotides outside the gene matches: 1. CDR3 DNA: TGTGCCAGCAGTGGGGACAGTAATCAGCCCCAGCATTTT. It is translated as CASSGDSNQPQHF. The full variable domain, with the rest looked up from reference TRBV2 and TRBJ1-5, is EPEVTQTPSHQVTQMGQEVILRCVPISNHLYFYWYRQILGQKVEFLVSFYNNEISEKSEIFDDQFSVERPDGSNFTLKIRSTKLEDSAMYFCASSGDSNQPQHFGDGTRLSIL.

This clone was observed a few times. This sequence joins TRBV9 and TRBJ1-3, with 9 bases aligning to TRBD1. Per germline, CDR1 SGDLS and CDR2 YYNGEE. V trimming: 0 bases; J trimming: 9 bases; junction bases outside the gene matches: 7. The CDR3 is 15 amino acids. CDR3 bases: TGTGCCAGCAGCGTAGCTTCGGGACAGGGACCCACCATATATTTT. Its translation: CASSVASGQGPTIYF.